The clone carrying this T cell receptor (beta chain) showed up just once. After removal of 10 bases from V and 7 bases from J, the junction contained 12 bases not matched to a gene. Germline values: CDR1 ENHRY, CDR2 SYGVKD. This CDR3 contains 14 residues. The sample is drawn from a study of PD-L1 blockade in urothelial cancer. Study context: Each patient had 0 to 3 earlier chemotherapy regimens.

Measured with immunoSEQ multiplex PCR; TCRdb has only the in-frame clones, and not every one. The sample carries about 42,000 clones, approximately 77% recorded once. Anywhere from 1 to 8 samples came from each patient, spanning pretreatment and on-treatment. The source was PBMCs, collected around atezolizumab (anti-PD-L1) treatment. The receptor was derived from a man aged 70 or older with urothelial cancer. The chain recombines TRBV10-3 with TRBJ2-2; 7 bases agree with TRBD2. CDR3 amino acids: CASRTGLGGGELFF. The DNA of the CDR3 is TGTGCCAGCCGGACCGGACTAGGTGGCGGGGAGCTGTTTTTT.